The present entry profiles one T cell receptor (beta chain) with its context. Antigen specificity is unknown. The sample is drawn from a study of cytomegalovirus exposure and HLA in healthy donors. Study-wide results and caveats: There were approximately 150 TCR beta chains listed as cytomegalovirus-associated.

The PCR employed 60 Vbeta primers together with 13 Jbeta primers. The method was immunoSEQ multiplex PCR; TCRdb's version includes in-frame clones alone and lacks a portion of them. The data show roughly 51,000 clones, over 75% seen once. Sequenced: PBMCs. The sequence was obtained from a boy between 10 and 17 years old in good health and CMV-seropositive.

CDR3 nucleotide sequence: TGTGCCAGCTCACCAGAGGGGACAGGAGCTTCACCCCTCCACTTT. It specifies CASSPEGTGASPLHF. The gene calls are TRBV18 and TRBJ1-6; TRBD1 matches 8 bases. Germline V lookup: CDR1 KGHSH, CDR2 LQKENI. The CDR3 extends over 15 amino acids. V shed 2 bases and J 9 bases; nucleotides not matched to a gene: 6.